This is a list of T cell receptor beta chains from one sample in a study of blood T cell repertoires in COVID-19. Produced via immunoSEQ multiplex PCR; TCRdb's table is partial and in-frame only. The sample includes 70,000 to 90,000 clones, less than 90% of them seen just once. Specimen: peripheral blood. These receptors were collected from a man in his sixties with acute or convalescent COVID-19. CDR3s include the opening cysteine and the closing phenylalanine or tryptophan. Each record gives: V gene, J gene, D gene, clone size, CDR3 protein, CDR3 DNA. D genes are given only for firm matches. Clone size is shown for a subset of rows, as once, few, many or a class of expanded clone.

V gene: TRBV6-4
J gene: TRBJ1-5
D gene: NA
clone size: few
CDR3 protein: CASSDHPRAGVEDQPQHF
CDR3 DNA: TGTGCCAGCAGTGACCACCCCCGGGCAGGGGTTGAAGATCAGCCCCAGCATTTT

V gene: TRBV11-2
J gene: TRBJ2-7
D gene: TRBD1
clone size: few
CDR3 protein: CASSLGQGSSYEQYF
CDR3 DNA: TGTGCCAGCAGCTTAGGACAGGGGAGCTCCTACGAGCAGTACTTC

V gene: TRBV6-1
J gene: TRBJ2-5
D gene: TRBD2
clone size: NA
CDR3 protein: CASSEQRGSGETQYF
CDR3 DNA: TGTGCCAGCAGTGAACAACGGGGTAGCGGGGAGACCCAGTACTTC

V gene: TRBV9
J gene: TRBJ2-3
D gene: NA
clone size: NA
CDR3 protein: CASSATSTDTQYF
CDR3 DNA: TGTGCCAGCAGCGCAACTAGCACAGATACGCAGTATTTT

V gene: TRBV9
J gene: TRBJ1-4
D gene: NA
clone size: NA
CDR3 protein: CASSVGSSLGEKLFF
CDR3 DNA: TGTGCCAGCAGCGTAGGGAGCAGCCTTGGTGAAAAACTGTTTTTT

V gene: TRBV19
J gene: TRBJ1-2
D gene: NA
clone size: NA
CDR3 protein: CASSTGQGHGYTF
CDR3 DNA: TGTGCCAGCTCAACGGGACAAGGGCATGGCTACACCTTC

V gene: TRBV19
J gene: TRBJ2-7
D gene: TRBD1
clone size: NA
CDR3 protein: CASRVRDRGLYEQYF
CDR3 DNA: TGTGCCAGTAGGGTCCGGGACAGGGGGCTGTACGAGCAGTACTTC

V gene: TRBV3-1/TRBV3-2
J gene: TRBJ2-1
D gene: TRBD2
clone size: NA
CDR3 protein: CASSPLAGFENEQFF
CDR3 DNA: TGTGCCAGCAGCCCACTAGCGGGTTTTGAGAATGAGCAGTTCTTC

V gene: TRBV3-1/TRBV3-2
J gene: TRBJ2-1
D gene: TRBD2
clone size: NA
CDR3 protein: CASSPLTSLHEQFF
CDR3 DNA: TGTGCCAGCAGCCCGTTGACTAGCCTGCATGAGCAGTTCTTC

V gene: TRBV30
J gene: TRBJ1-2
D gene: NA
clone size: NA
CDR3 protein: CAWSDTGRIGYTF
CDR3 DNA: TGTGCCTGGAGTGATACAGGGCGAATTGGCTACACCTTC

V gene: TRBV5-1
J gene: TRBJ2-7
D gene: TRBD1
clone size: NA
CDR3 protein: CASSLRTGVTYEQYF
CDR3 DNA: TGCGCCAGCAGCTTACGGACAGGGGTTACCTACGAGCAGTACTTC

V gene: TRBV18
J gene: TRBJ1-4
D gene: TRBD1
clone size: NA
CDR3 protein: CASSPLPGTGIPEKLFF
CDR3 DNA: TGTGCCAGCTCACCCCTACCGGGGACAGGGATACCTGAAAAACTGTTTTTT

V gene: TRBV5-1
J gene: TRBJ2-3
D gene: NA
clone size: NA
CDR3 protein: CASSLSGEFTDTQYF
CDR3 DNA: TGCGCCAGCAGCTTGTCGGGGGAGTTCACAGATACGCAGTATTTT

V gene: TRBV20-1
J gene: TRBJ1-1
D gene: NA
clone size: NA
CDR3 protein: CSASFRGKWVNTEAFF
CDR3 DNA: TGCAGTGCTAGTTTCAGGGGAAAGTGGGTGAACACTGAAGCTTTCTTT